A single sample gave rise to the 12 T cell receptor beta chains below, sequenced in a study of T cell repertoires in cytomegalovirus infection. For these TCRs, the target antigens are not known. In TCRdb, the reads were re-called with MiXCR into one record per CDR3 protein. The sample includes around 140,000 distinct CDR3 sequences, approximately 30% seen only once; the top ten take roughly 50%. This specimen was CD8+ T cells from cultured PBMCs, taken from culture after CMV antigen stimulation. These receptors all stem from a human donor in good health (CMV status not recorded). Some clones in this sample may be carry-over from other donors' samples.

Notes on this clonotype: A much larger clone is a single base away; this may be a read error. The rearrangement links TRBV7-2 to TRBJ1-1, with 7 bases aligning to TRBD1. Germline CDR1 is SGHTA and CDR2 is FQGNSA. V shed 5 bases, J shed 8 bases, and the junction held 5 bases outside the gene matches. The CDR3 runs to 12 residues. CDR3 DNA sequence: TGTGCCAGCAGCCCTGGGACAGTAGAAGCTTTCTTT. Its protein product is CASSPGTVEAFF.

This chain links TRBV6-5 with TRBJ2-4; possible D gene TRBD1, 5 bases. With 6 bases removed from V and 0 bases from J, the gap between germline ends came to 9 bases. The CDR3 is 14 amino acids. The germline V gene has CDR1 MNHEY and CDR2 SVGAGI. The CDR3 DNA reads as TGTGCCAGCAGAGGGGTTGGAGCCAAAAACATTCAGTACTTC. It translates to CASRGVGAKNIQYF.

The genes are TRBV19 and TRBJ1-1; D ambiguous. This CDR3 contains 12 residues. Between the trimmed V and J ends, which lost 3 bases and 4 bases, there was a span of 6 bases. CDR1 is LNHDA, CDR2 SQIVND, per germline (reference sequence). The CDR3 spells CASSISTTEAFF. In nucleotides, the CDR3 is TGTGCCAGTAGTATTAGTACCACTGAAGCTTTCTTT.

This clonotype was observed a handful of times. The chain is built from TRBV29-1 and TRBJ1-1; D ambiguous. V dropped 4 bases and J dropped 0 bases, with 9 bases sitting between them. This CDR3 contains 13 residues. Germline values: CDR1 SQVTM, CDR2 ANQGSEA. CDR3 sequence: CSVGRGMNTEAFF. As DNA, the CDR3 is TGCAGCGTTGGGCGAGGGATGAACACTGAAGCTTTCTTT.

This clonotype was observed a few times. The chain couples TRBV5-6 to TRBJ1-1, with a possible D match to TRBD1 (6 bases). Trimming removed 5 bases at V and 7 bases at J, with 15 bases between. This CDR3 comprises 13 residues. The germline CDR1 and CDR2 sequences are SGHDT and YYEEEE. CDR3 protein: CASRTRGGLEAFF. In DNA form, the CDR3 reads TGTGCCAGCAGGACCCGTGGGGGGCTTGAAGCTTTCTTT.

The V gene is TRBV12-3 or TRBV12-4, the J gene TRBJ1-1; TRBD1 agrees at 7 bases. The CDR3 sequence is 16 residues long. Trimming at V came to 6 bases and at J to 3 bases, leaving 13 bases not matched to a gene. The CDR3 spells CASSPYATGLDTEAFF. The CDR3 nucleotides read TGTGCCAGCAGCCCATACGCGACAGGGTTGGACACTGAAGCTTTCTTT.

The genes are TRBV7-9 and TRBJ2-1; a possible D gene is TRBD2 (7 bases). This CDR3 is 16 amino acids long. V shed 6 bases and J shed 7 bases, with 22 bases lying between them. Germline CDR1 SEHNR, CDR2 FQNEAQ (reference sequence). This CDR3 is CASRQASGGPGNEQFF. CDR3 nucleotide sequence: TGTGCCAGCAGACAAGCCTCCGGGGGGCCAGGAAATGAGCAGTTCTTC.

The rearrangement uses TRBV6-8 and TRBJ2-3; no clear D gene. The CDR3 runs to 19 residues. Trimming took 0 bases from V and 0 from J, leaving 19 bases between them. Germline V gene sequence: CDR1 MNHGY, CDR2 SAAAGT. The CDR3 protein is CASSYSNPTLFRSTDTQYF. CDR3 sequence (DNA): TGTGCCAGCAGTTACTCCAACCCGACCCTTTTTAGAAGCACAGATACGCAGTATTTT.

This clonotype turned up a few times. The V and J genes are TRBV7-4 and TRBJ1-2; possible D gene TRBD1, 5 bases. Trimming left V 5 bases short and J 8 bases short, with 18 bases between. This CDR3 region has 14 residues. Germline CDR1 is SGHVT and CDR2 is SQSDAQ. Written as DNA, the CDR3 is TGTGCCAGCAGCCCGCACCTTGCAGGGAAGGGCTACACCTTC. Residues: CASSPHLAGKGYTF.

This clonotype was observed a few times. This sequence joins TRBV28 and TRBJ2-1, with D possibly being TRBD1 (6 bases). There are 19 residues in the CDR3. CDR1 is MDHEN, CDR2 SYDVKM, per germline. V dropped 4 bases and J dropped 2 bases, with 24 bases sitting between them. CDR3 residues: CASSSIPRQEQRAYNEQFF. The CDR3 DNA follows: TGTGCCAGCAGTTCCATCCCCAGACAGGAACAACGCGCCTACAATGAGCAGTTCTTC.

This chain links TRBV28 with TRBJ2-3; 7 bases match TRBD2. Germline V gives CDR1 MDHEN, CDR2 SYDVKM. The CDR3 contains 17 residues. The V gene end was trimmed by 1 base and the J gene end by 5 bases; junction bases not matched to a gene: 12. The CDR3 sequence is CASSLLVAGDQGDTQYF. In DNA, the CDR3 is TGTGCCAGCAGTTTATTGGTCGCGGGGGACCAAGGAGATACGCAGTATTTT.

This clonotype has ten or more counts. The chain employs TRBV6-6 and TRBJ2-1, with TRBD1 as a possible D gene (5 bases). CDR3 length: 14 amino acids. Trimming stripped 1 base from V and 5 bases from J, with 9 bases between. Germline CDR1 is MNHNY and CDR2 is SVGAGI (reference sequence). In DNA form, the CDR3 reads TGTGCCAGCAGTTACTTGGGGCGTCACAATGAGCAGTTCTTC. Translated: CASSYLGRHNEQFF.